The 3 T cell receptor beta chains below all came from one sample that was sequenced in a study of T cell responses to AZD1222 COVID-19 vaccine. Some clones are missing from TCRdb's copy, which holds only in-frame ones; the method was immunoSEQ multiplex PCR. The profile shows 180,000 or so clones, roughly 94% of them singletons. This material consisted of peripheral blood, taken on day 0 of AZD1222 vaccination. Source of these receptors: an adult in good health.

This chain links TRBV2 with TRBJ1-5; perhaps TRBD1 as D (5 bases). Germline loops: CDR1 SNHLY, CDR2 FYNNEI. With 9 bases removed from V and 4 bases from J, the gap between germline ends came to 19 bases. The CDR3 runs 15 residues. CDR3 sequence: CASERGLGGNQPQHF. As DNA, the CDR3 is TGTGCCAGTGAGCGTGGACTTGGGGGGAATCAGCCCCAGCATTTT.

V is TRBV7-9 and J is TRBJ2-7; 11 bases map to TRBD2. CDR1 and CDR2 from the germline V gene are SEHNR and FQNEAQ (reference sequence). The CDR3 is 15 residues long. The junction had 4 bases not matched to a gene; V was cut back by 3 bases and J by 3 bases. CDR3 sequence (DNA): TGTGCCAGCAGCTTTGCTAGCGGGAGGAACTACGAGCAGTACTTC. This gives the protein CASSFASGRNYEQYF.

This sequence joins TRBV11-2 and TRBJ2-1; D perhaps matches TRBD2 (5 bases). With 1 base removed from V and 6 bases from J, the gap between germline ends came to 16 bases. CDR3 length equals 16 residues. CDR1 and CDR2 (germline): SGHAT, FQNNGV. CDR3 amino acids: CASSLVARARSNEQFF. The CDR3 DNA follows: TGTGCCAGCAGCTTAGTAGCGAGGGCCCGCTCCAATGAGCAGTTCTTC.